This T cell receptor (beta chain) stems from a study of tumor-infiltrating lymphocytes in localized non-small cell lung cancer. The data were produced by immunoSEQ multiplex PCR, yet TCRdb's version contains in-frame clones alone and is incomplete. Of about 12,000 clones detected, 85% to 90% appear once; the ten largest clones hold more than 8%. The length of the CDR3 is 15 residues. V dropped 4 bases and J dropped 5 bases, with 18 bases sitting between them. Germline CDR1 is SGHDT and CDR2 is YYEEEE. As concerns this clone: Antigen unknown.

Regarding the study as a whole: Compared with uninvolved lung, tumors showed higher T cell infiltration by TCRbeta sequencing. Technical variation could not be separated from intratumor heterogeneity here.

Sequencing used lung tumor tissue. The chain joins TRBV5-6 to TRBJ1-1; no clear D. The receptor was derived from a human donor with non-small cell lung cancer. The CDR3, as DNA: TGTGCCAGCAGCGGGCGGGCCTTTCCGCGTACTGAAGCTTTCTTT. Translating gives CASSGRAFPRTEAFF.